The sequence of this T cell receptor beta chain was determined in a study of Graves' ophthalmopathy and Graves' hyperthyroidism (dated by TCRdb to 2016 to 2019). Concerning the study at large: Peripheral blood was collected at initial diagnosis, prior to any treatment. The study used signatures of the TCR beta repertoire to tell Graves' ophthalmopathy apart from Graves' hyperthyroidism and to predict which patients would progress to ophthalmopathy. In total, under 150 blood samples were TCR-sequenced: 40 to 45 ophthalmopathy, some 75 hyperthyroidism and roughly 17 hyperthyroidism-to-ophthalmopathy patients. To explore V-J signatures distinguishing ophthalmopathy from hyperthyroidism, a discovery set of 100 patients (43 ophthalmopathy, 55 to 60 stable hyperthyroidism) was enrolled. An independent validation cohort was composed of 18 hyperthyroidism patients and 15 to 17 patients who later progressed from hyperthyroidism to ophthalmopathy. In over five hyperthyroidism patients, T-cell repertoires of thyroid tissue and blood were compared. Following sampling, methimazole starting at 30 mg daily was administered to hyperthyroidism patients, and high-dose intravenous methylprednisolone was administered to ophthalmopathy patients.

Patients with ophthalmopathy had moderately to severely active disease, with a Clinical Activity Score of 3 or more, a NOSPECS grade of 4 or more, and a disease duration of less than 3 months. Patients with other autoimmune diseases, uncontrolled infections, pregnancy or lactation were excluded from the study. Diagnosis relied on clinical symptoms, serum thyroxine, TRAb, thyroid ultrasound and orbital computed tomography. Ficoll-Paque density gradient centrifugation was used to isolate PBMCs from approximately 10 ml of fresh peripheral blood. Trizol reagent was used to extract the total RNA, and its quality was then checked on an Agilent 2100 Bioanalyzer. General findings and caveats noted by the study authors: Most expanded thyroid clonotypes with frequency above 0.001 were also detected in blood, suggesting blood repertoires may reflect the thyroid immune response. In cross-validation, the 13-signature model distinguished ophthalmopathy from stable hyperthyroidism with around 86% sensitivity and 81.08% specificity, while in the test set the corresponding values were about 80% and 75%. In validation, the model predicted ophthalmopathy progression with over 60% sensitivity and about 77% specificity; around twelve predicted patients were CT-confirmed with GO in a median of 6.5 months. Sample size was not predetermined statistically, and investigators were not blinded to group allocation.

For repertoire sequencing, TCR beta CDR3 regions were amplified from RNA transcripts. The first round of RT-PCR was done with HTBI primers and the Qiagen OneStep RT-PCR kit, and was followed by a second round of multiplex PCR, then size selection and purification. The libraries underwent paired-end sequencing with 100 bp reads on an Illumina HiSeq2000. The source study handled its data this way. SOAPnuke was used to process the reads, removing any read that contained adapters or uncalled bases, had a mean Phred below 15, or lacked an exact match to the constant primer or identifier. COPE v1.2.5 was used to merge the high-quality paired reads. Unique nucleotide sequences were defined as clonotypes and aligned to IMGT TRB V, D and J references using MiTCR v1.1. Only V-J combinations with frequency above 0.0001 were analysed, covering 99% to 99.2% of repertoires. For each V-J combination, a TCR clonal expansion and chaos score was defined as F50 clonal expansion divided by the chaos observed in the TCRdist matrix. Welch's t-statistics and random forest were used to reduce features to about 14 V-J combinations, which were fed into a naive Bayes classifier. The Morisita-Horn index was used to measure how similar the thyroid and blood repertoires were. TCRdb applied fastp at Q25 and MiXCR to the public reads, then kept only in-frame beta chains. Every entry covers one CDR3 protein and lists the most common genes and DNA from its rows. V and J calls and clone size were set by TCRdb, not the authors. For this sample there are 740,000 or so distinct CDR3 sequences; about 44% appear just once. The biggest ten clones account for 44% of the sample.

This clonotype was found many times. Its antigen remains undetermined. Base-call qualities are not available, and no considerably larger clone is one nucleotide away. There are 15 amino acids in the CDR3, from cysteine to phenylalanine inclusive. Only CDR3 DNA is held: 45 bases, read in frame from base 1. The germline V gene provides CDR1 SNHLY and CDR2 FYNNEI. A distance of 12 bases separates the germline ends of V and J, which lose 6 bases and 0 bases respectively. The chain employs TRBV2 and TRBJ1-5, with TRBD1 as a weak D call on 5 bases. Sequenced input: peripheral blood. This TCR came from an adult man with Graves' ophthalmopathy. The nucleotide sequence reads TGTGCCAGCAGAGATTGGGGGAATAGCAATCAGCCCCAGCATTTT. It translates to CASRDWGNSNQPQHF.